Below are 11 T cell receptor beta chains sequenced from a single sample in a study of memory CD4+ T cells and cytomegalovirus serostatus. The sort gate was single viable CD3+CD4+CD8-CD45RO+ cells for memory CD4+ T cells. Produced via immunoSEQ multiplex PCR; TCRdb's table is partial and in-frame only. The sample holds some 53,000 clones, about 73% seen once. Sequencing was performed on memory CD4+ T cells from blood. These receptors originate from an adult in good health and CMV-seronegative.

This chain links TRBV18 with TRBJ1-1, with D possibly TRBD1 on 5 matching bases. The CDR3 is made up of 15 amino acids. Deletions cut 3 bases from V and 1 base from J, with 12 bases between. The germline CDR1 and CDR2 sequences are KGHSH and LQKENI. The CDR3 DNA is TGTGCCAGCTCACCTCCGGGGCGGAAGAACACTGAAGCTTTCTTT. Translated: CASSPPGRKNTEAFF.

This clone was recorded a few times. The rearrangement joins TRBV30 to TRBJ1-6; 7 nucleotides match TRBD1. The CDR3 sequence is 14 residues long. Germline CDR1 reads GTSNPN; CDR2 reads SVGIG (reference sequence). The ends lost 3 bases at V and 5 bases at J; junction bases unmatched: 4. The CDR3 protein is CAWSTGQDNSPLHF. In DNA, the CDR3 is TGTGCCTGGAGCACTGGACAGGATAATTCACCCCTCCACTTT.

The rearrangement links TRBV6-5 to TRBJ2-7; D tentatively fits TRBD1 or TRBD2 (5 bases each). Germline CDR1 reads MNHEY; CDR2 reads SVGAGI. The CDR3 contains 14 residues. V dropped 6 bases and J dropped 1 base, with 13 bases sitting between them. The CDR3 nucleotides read TGTGCCAGCAGGTATGACGAGGGGTCCTACGAGCAGTACTTC. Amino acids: CASRYDEGSYEQYF.

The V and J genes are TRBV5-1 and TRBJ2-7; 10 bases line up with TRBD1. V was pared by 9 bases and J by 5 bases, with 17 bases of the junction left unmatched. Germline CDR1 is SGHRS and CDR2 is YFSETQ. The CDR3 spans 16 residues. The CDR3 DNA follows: TGCGCCACCCCGGACAGGGGGAGGGCCTTAGGTCACGAGCAGTACTTC. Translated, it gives CATPDRGRALGHEQYF.

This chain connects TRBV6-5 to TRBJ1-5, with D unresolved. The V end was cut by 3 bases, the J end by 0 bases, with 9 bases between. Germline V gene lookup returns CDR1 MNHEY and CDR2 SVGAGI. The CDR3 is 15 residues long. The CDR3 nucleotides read TGTGCCAGCAGTTATAAAAGGGATAGCAATCAGCCCCAGCATTTT. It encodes CASSYKRDSNQPQHF.

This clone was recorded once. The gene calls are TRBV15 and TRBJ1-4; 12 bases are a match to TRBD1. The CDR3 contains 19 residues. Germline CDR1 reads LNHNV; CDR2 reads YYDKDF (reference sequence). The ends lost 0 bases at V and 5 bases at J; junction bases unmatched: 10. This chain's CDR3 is CATSRDLGTGGFLNEKLFF. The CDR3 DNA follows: TGTGCCACCAGCAGAGATTTGGGGACAGGGGGCTTCTTAAATGAAAAACTGTTTTTT.

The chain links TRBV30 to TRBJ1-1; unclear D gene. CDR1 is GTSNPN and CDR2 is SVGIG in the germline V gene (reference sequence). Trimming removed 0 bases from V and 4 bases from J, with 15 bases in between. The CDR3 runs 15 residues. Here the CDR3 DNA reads TGTGCCTGGAGTGTACGGGAATTACGAGGCACTGAAGCTTTCTTT. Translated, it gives CAWSVRELRGTEAFF.

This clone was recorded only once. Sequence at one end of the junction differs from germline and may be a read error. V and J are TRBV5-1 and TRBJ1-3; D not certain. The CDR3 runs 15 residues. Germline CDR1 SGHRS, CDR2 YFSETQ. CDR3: CASSLGGHSGNTTYF. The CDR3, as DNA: TGCGCCAGCAGCTTGGGTGGGCACTCGGGAAACACCACATATTTT. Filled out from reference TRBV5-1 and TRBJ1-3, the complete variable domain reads KAGVTQTPRYLIKTRGQQVTLSCSPISGHRSVSWYQQTPGQGLQFLFEYFSETQRNKGNFPGRFSGRQFSNSRSEMNVSTLELGDSALYLCASSLGGHSGNTTYFGEGSWLTVV.

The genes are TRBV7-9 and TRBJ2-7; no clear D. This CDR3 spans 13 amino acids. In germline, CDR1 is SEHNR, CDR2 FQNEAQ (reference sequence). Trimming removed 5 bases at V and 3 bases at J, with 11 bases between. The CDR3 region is CASSPTNLYEQYF. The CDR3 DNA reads TGTGCCAGCAGCCCAACTAATCTCTACGAGCAGTACTTC.

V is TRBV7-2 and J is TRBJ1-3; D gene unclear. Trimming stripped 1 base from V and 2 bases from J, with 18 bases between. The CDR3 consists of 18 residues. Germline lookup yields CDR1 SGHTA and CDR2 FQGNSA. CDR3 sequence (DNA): TGTGCCAGCAGCTTAGTGTCGGGCGGCGTAGTTACTGGAAACACCATATATTTT. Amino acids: CASSLVSGGVVTGNTIYF.

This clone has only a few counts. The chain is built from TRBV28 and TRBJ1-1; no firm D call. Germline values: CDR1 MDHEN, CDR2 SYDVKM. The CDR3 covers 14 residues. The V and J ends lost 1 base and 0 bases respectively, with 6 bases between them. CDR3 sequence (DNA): TGTGCCAGCAGTTTATTGATAGTGAACACTGAAGCTTTCTTT. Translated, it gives CASSLLIVNTEAFF. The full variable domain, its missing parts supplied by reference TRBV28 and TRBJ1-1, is DVKVTQSSRYLVKRTGEKVFLECVQDMDHENMFWYRQDPGLGLRLIYFSYDVKMKEKGDIPEGYSVSREKKERFSLILESASTNQTSMYLCASSLLIVNTEAFFGQGTRLTVV.